The 6 T cell receptor beta chains presented below share a single source sample, sequenced in a study of cytomegalovirus exposure and HLA in healthy donors. With 60 Vbeta and 13 Jbeta primers, the PCR was carried out. Generated by immunoSEQ multiplex PCR, the TCRdb table keeps only in-frame clones and is missing some. In the table there are tens of thousands of clones, just under 85% of which are singletons. The sample comprised PBMCs. These receptor sequences come from a woman aged 18-35 years in good health and CMV-seropositive.

About this clone itself: The sample holds other DNA sequences that translate to the same CDR3. The chain uses TRBV4-1 and TRBJ2-7, with 7 bases that match TRBD1. The V gene end was trimmed by 1 base and the J gene end by 3 bases; junction bases not matched to a gene: 3. Per germline, CDR1 MGHRA and CDR2 YSYEKL. There are 14 residues in the CDR3. The CDR3 bases are TGCGCCAGCAGCCAAGTACAGGGGATCTACGAGCAGTACTTC. It yields the protein CASSQVQGIYEQYF.

This chain links TRBV15 with TRBJ1-1; D is perhaps TRBD1 (5 bases). The germline CDR1 and CDR2 sequences are LNHNV and YYDKDF (reference sequence). V lost 5 bases, J lost 4 bases, and 14 bases lay in between. The CDR3 sequence is 14 residues long. The CDR3 DNA is TGTGCCACCAGCCCAGTTGGGGGGGGCACTGAAGCTTTCTTT. This gives the protein CATSPVGGGTEAFF.

The V and J genes are TRBV28 and TRBJ1-2, with D tentatively TRBD1 (5 bases). V was clipped by 5 bases and J by 4 bases, with 8 bases between them. CDR1 is MDHEN, CDR2 SYDVKM, per germline. CDR3 length equals 12 residues. The CDR3 region is CASSADSYGYTF. The DNA of the CDR3 is TGTGCCAGCAGTGCAGACAGCTATGGCTACACCTTC.

This chain links TRBV5-1 with TRBJ2-7; 7 nucleotides align to TRBD1. CDR3 length: 19 amino acids. The junction had 23 bases not matched to a gene; V was cut back by 3 bases and J by 5 bases. Germline assignment: CDR1 SGHRS and CDR2 YFSETQ. In nucleotides, the CDR3 is TGCGCCAGCAGCTCGTCCCGGGACAGTTCCTCCACCCTTGGCCACGAGCAGTACTTC. Amino acid sequence: CASSSSRDSSSTLGHEQYF.

The CDR3 bases are TGTGCCAGCAGTTTAGTGGCGGCATCCTACAATGAGCAGTTCTTC. It yields the protein CASSLVAASYNEQFF. V usage is TRBV28 and J usage is TRBJ2-1, with D hard to call. This CDR3 has 15 amino acids. Per the germline V gene, CDR1 is MDHEN and CDR2 is SYDVKM. Trimming took off 2 bases at V and 1 base at J, with 9 bases between the two ends.

The chain joins TRBV19 to TRBJ1-2; unclear D gene. The V gene's germline CDR1 is LNHDA and CDR2 SQIVND (reference sequence). The CDR3 is 12 residues long. Trimming took 6 bases from V and 8 from J, leaving 13 bases between them. The CDR3 region has the DNA TGTGCCAGTAGAAGAACAGATTGGGGCTACACCTTC. Translation gives CASRRTDWGYTF.